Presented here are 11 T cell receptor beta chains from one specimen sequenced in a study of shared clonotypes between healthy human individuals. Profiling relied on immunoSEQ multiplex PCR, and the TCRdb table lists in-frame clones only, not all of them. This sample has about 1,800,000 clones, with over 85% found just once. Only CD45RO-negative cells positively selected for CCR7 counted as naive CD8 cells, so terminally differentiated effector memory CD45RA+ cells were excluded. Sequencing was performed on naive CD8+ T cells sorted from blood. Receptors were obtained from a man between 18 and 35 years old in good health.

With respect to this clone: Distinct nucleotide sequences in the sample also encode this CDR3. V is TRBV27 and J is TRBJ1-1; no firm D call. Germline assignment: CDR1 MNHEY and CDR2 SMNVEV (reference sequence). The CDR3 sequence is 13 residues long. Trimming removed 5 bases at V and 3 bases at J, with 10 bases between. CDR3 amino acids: CASSPGFYTEAFF. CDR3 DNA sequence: TGTGCCAGCAGTCCCGGGTTCTACACTGAAGCTTTCTTT.

CDR3 bases: TGTGCCAGCGTCCAGGGGGAGGGCTACGAGCAGTACTTC. It encodes CASVQGEGYEQYF. This chain uses TRBV6-5 with TRBJ2-7; D is perhaps TRBD1 or TRBD2 (7 bases each). The CDR3 length is 13 residues. Trimming cost V 8 bases and J 3 bases, with 14 bases left between them. CDR1 and CDR2 from the germline V gene are MNHEY and SVGAGI.

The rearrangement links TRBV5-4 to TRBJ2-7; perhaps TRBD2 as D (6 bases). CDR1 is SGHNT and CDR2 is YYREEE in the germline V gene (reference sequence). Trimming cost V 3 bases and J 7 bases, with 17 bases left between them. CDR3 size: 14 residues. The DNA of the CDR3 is TGTGCCAGCAGCTCAAGGGACTCCCCGGGGGAGCAGTACTTC. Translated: CASSSRDSPGEQYF.

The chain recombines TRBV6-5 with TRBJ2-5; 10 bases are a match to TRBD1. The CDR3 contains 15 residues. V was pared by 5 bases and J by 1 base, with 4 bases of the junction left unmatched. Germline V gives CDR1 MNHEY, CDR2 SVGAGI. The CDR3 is CASSRQGAVQETQYF. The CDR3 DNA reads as TGTGCCAGCAGTAGACAGGGGGCCGTCCAAGAGACCCAGTACTTC.

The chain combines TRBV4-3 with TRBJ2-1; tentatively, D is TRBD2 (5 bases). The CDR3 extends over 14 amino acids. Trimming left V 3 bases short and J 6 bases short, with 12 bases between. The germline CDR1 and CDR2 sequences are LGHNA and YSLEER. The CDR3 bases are TGCGCCAGCAGCCACGAAGAAGGGAGCAATGAGCAGTTCTTC. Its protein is CASSHEEGSNEQFF.

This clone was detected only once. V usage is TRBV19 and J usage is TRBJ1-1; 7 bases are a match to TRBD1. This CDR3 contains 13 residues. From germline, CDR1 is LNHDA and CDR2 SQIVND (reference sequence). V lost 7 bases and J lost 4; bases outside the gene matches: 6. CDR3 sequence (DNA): TGTGCCAGTAAGGAGGGGGCGGGCACTGAAGCTTTCTTT. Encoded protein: CASKEGAGTEAFF. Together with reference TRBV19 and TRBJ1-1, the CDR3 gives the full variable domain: DGGITQSPKYLFRKEGQNVTLSCEQNLNHDAMYWYRQDPGQGLRLIYYSQIVNDFQKGDIAEGYSVSREKKESFPLTVTSAQKNPTAFYLCASKEGAGTEAFFGQGTRLTVV.

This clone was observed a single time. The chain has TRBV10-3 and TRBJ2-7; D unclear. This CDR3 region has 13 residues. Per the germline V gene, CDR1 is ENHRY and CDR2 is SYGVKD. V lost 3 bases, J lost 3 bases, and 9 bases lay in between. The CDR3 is CAISEYGNYEQYF. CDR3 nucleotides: TGTGCCATCAGTGAATACGGAAACTACGAGCAGTACTTC.

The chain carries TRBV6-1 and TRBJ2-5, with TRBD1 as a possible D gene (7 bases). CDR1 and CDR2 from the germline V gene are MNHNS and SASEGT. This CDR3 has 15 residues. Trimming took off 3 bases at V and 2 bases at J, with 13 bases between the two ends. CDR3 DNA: TGTGCCAGCAGTGAGCCCAGGGGGGCGCAAGAGACCCAGTACTTC. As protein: CASSEPRGAQETQYF.

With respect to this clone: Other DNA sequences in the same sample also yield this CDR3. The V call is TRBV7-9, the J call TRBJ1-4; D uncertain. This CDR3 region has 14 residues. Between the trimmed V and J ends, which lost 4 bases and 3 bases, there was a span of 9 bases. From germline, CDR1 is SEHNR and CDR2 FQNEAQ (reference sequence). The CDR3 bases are TGTGCCAGCAGCTCGGGTGGGCCTAATGAAAAACTGTTTTTT. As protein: CASSSGGPNEKLFF. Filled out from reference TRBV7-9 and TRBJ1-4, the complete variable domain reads DTGVSQNPRHKITKRGQNVTFRCDPISEHNRLYWYRQTLGQGPEFLTYFQNEAQLEKSRLLSDRFSAERPKGSFSTLEIQRTEQGDSAMYLCASSSGGPNEKLFFGSGTQLSVL.

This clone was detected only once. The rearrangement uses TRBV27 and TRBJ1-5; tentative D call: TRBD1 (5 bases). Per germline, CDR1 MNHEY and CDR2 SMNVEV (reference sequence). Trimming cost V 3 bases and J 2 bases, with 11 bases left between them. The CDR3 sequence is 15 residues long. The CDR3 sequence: CASSFQGGGNQPQHF. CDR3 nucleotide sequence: TGTGCCAGCAGTTTCCAGGGTGGAGGCAATCAGCCCCAGCATTTT.

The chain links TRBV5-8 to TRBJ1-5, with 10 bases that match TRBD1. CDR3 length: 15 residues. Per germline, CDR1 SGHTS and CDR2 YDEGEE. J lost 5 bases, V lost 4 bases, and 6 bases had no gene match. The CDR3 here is CASSHGQGEYQPQHF. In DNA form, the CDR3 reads TGTGCCAGCAGCCATGGACAGGGGGAGTATCAGCCCCAGCATTTT. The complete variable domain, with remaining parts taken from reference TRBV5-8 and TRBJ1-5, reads EAGVTQSPTHLIKTRGQQATLRCSPISGHTSVYWYQQALGLGLQFLLWYDEGEERNRGNFPPRFSGRQFPNYSSELNVNALELEDSALYLCASSHGQGEYQPQHFGDGTRLSIL.